The 5 T cell receptor beta chains listed next were all sequenced from one sample in a study of blood T cell repertoires in COVID-19. Sequencing used immunoSEQ multiplex PCR; TCRdb keeps in-frame clones, though not all of them. The sample gives 30,000 to 35,000 clones, around 87% of which show up once; 60% to 80% is in the top ten. The sequenced sample was peripheral blood. The receptors were sampled from a man in his sixties or seventies with acute or convalescent COVID-19.

This chain uses TRBV12-5 with TRBJ2-7; TRBD2 might be the D (6 bases). The CDR3 is made up of 13 amino acids. Germline CDR1 is LGHNT and CDR2 is FRNRAP. Between the trimmed V and J ends, which lost 6 bases and 5 bases, there was a span of 14 bases. The DNA for the CDR3 is TGTGCTAGTGGCCTCTCTCCGGGGGACGAGCAGTACTTC. Translation gives CASGLSPGDEQYF.

The rearrangement joins TRBV5-6 to TRBJ1-5, with 10 bases aligning to TRBD1. This CDR3 has 15 residues. V was pared by 3 bases and J by 7 bases, with 7 bases of the junction left unmatched. CDR1 and CDR2 (germline): SGHDT, YYEEEE. CDR3 residues: CASSWGGTGDQPQHF. In nucleotides, the CDR3 is TGTGCCAGCAGCTGGGGGGGGACAGGGGACCAGCCCCAGCATTTT.

The V and J genes are TRBV3-1 (or the pseudogene TRBV3-2) and TRBJ2-1; perhaps TRBD2 as D (5 bases). V was trimmed by 2 bases and J by 2 bases, leaving 10 bases between them. Germline assignment: CDR1 LGHDT and CDR2 YNNKEL (reference sequence). The CDR3 is 15 amino acids. The CDR3 reads CASSQKPGTYNEQFF. The CDR3, as DNA: TGTGCCAGCAGCCAAAAGCCGGGAACCTACAATGAGCAGTTCTTC.

The V gene is TRBV29-1, the J gene TRBJ2-1; the D gene is possibly TRBD2 (5 bases). The germline V gene encodes CDR1 SQVTM and CDR2 ANQGSEA. The CDR3 is made up of 12 amino acids. V gave up 5 bases and J gave up 6 bases, with 11 bases separating them. The CDR3 DNA sequence: TGCAGCGTTCTCCGGACTGGCAATGAGCAGTTCTTC. It is translated as CSVLRTGNEQFF.

This clone is categorized as medium-sized (0.01 to 0.1%). DNA of the CDR3: TGTGCCAGCAGTATACAGGGGCCCCTCGGCTACACCTTC. This encodes CASSIQGPLGYTF. The chain carries TRBV2 and TRBJ1-2; 7 bases are a match to TRBD1. The CDR3 covers 13 residues. CDR1 is SNHLY and CDR2 is FYNNEI in the germline V gene. J was trimmed by 8 bases and V by 5 bases; bases with no gene match: 8.